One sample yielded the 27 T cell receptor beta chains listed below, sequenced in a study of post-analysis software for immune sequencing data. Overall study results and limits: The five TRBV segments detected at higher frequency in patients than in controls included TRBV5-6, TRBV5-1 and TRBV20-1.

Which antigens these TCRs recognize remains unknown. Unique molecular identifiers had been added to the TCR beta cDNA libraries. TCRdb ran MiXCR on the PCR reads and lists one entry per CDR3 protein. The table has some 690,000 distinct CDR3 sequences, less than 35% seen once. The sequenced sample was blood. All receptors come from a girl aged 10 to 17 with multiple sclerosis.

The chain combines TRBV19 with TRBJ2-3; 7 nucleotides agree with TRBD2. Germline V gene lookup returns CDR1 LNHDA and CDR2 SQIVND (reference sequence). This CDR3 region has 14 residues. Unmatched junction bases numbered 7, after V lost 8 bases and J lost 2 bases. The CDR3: CASSASGHTDTQYF. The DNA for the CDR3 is TGTGCCAGTTCGGCTAGCGGCCACACAGATACGCAGTATTTT.

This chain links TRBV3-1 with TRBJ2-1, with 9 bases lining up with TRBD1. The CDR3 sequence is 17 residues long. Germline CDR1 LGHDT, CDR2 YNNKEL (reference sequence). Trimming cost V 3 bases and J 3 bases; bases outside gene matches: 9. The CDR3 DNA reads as TGTGCCAGCAGCCAGAGTACAGGGGGCCGTTTCTACAATGAGCAGTTCTTC. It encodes CASSQSTGGRFYNEQFF.

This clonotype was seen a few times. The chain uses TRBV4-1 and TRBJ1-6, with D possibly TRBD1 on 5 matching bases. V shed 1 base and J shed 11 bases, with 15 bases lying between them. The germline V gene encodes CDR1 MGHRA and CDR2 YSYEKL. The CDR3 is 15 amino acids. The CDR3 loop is CASSQVGVPQTPLHF. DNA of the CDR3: TGCGCCAGCAGCCAAGTAGGGGTCCCTCAGACACCCCTCCACTTT.

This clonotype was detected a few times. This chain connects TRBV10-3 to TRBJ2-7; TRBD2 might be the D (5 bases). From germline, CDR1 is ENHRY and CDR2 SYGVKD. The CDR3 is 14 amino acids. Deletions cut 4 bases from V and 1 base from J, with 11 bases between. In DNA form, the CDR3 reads TGTGCCATCAGTGTTATCGGGGTTTCCTACGAGCAGTACTTC. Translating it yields CAISVIGVSYEQYF.

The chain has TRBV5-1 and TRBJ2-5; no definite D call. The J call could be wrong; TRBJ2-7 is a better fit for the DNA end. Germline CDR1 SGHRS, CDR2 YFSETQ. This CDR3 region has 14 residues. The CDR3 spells CASSLASRYYEQYF. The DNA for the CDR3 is TGCGCCAGCAGCTTGGCGTCAAGATACTACGAGCAGTACTTC.

The CDR3 DNA reads as TGTGCCAGCAGTCTGCAGGGACACTACAATGAGCAGTTCTTC. Protein sequence: CASSLQGHYNEQFF. This sequence joins TRBV28 and TRBJ2-1; possibly TRBD1 for D (6 bases). V lost 5 bases, J lost 3 bases, and 11 bases lay in between. CDR1 and CDR2 from the germline V gene are MDHEN and SYDVKM. The CDR3 consists of 14 residues.

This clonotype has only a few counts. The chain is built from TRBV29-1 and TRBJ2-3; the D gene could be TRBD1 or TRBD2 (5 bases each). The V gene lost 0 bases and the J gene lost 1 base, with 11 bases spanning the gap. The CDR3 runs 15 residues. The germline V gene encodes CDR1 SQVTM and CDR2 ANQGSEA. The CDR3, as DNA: TGCAGCGTTGAAGATGGGACGGATCGCACAGATACGCAGTATTTT. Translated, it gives CSVEDGTDRTDTQYF.

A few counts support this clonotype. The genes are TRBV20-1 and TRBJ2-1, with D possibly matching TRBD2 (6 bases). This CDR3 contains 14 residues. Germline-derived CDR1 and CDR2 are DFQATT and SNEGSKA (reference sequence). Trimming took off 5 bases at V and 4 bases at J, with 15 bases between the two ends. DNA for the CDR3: TGCAGTGCTGGGGCGGGATTGGGGTACAATGAGCAGTTCTTC. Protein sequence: CSAGAGLGYNEQFF.

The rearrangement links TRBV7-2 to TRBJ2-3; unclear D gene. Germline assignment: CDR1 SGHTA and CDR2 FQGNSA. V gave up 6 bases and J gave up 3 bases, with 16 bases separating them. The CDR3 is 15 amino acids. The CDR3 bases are TGTGCCAGCAGGCCCCCTTGGACCCCAACAGATACGCAGTATTTT. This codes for CASRPPWTPTDTQYF.

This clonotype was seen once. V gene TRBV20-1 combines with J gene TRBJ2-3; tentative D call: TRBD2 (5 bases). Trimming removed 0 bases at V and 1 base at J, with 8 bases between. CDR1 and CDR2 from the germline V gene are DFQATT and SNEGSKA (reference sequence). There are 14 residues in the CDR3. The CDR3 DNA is TGCAGTGCTAGAGACTCGCGGGGCACAGATACGCAGTATTTT. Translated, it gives CSARDSRGTDTQYF.

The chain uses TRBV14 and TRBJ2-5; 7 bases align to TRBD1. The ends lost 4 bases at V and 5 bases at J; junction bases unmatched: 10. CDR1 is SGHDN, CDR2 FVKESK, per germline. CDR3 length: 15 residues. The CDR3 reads CASSPYRGFGETQYF. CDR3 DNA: TGTGCCAGCAGCCCCTACAGGGGATTTGGGGAGACCCAGTACTTC.

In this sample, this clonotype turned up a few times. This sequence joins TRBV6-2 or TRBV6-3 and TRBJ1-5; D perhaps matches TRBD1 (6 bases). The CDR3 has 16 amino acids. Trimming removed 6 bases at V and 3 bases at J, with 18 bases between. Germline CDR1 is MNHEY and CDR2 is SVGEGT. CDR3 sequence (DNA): TGTGCCAGCAGAACACCCCGGGACATAGTCAATCAGCCCCAGCATTTT. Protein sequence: CASRTPRDIVNQPQHF.

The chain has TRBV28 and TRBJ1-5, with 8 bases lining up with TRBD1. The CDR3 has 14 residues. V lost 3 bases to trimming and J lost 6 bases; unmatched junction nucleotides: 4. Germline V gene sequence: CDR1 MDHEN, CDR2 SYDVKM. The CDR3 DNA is TGTGCCAGCAGTTTCGACAGGGGTAGTCAGCCCCAGCATTTT. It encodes CASSFDRGSQPQHF. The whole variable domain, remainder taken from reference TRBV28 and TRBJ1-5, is DVKVTQSSRYLVKRTGEKVFLECVQDMDHENMFWYRQDPGLGLRLIYFSYDVKMKEKGDIPEGYSVSREKKERFSLILESASTNQTSMYLCASSFDRGSQPQHFGDGTRLSIL.

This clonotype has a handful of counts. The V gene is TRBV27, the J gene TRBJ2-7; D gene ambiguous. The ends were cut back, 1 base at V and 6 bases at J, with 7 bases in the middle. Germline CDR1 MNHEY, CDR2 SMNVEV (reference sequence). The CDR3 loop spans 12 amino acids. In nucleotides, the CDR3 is TGTGCCAGCAGTTTATATCCGGGCGAGCAGTACTTC. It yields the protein CASSLYPGEQYF.

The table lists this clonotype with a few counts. In DNA, the CDR3 is TGTGCCAGCAACTGGGGGCGACATGGCTACACCTTC. Its protein is CASNWGRHGYTF. This chain uses TRBV12-3 or TRBV12-4 with TRBJ1-2; TRBD1 is a possible D gene (6 bases). V lost 7 bases and J 6 bases, leaving 12 bases between the germline ends. This CDR3 region has 12 residues.

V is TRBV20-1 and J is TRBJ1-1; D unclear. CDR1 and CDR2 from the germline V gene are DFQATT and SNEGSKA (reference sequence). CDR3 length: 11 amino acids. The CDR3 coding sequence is TGCGGAACAGCCTTGAACACTGAAGCTTTCTTT. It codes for CGTALNTEAFF.

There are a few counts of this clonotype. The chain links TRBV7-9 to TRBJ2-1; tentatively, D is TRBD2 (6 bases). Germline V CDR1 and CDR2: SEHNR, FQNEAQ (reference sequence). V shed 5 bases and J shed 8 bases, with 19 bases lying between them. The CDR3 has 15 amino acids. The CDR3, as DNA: TGTGCCAGCAGCCGCGGGGCTAGCGTGATGGATGAGCAGTTCTTC. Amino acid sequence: CASSRGASVMDEQFF. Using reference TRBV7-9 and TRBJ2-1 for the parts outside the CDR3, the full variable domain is DTGVSQNPRHKITKRGQNVTFRCDPISEHNRLYWYRQTLGQGPEFLTYFQNEAQLEKSRLLSDRFSAERPKGSFSTLEIQRTEQGDSAMYLCASSRGASVMDEQFFGPGTRLTVL.

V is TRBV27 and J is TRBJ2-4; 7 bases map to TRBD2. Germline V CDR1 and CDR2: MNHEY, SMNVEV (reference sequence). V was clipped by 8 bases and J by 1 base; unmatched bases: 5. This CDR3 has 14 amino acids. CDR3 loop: CASRRAGAKNIQYF. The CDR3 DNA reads TGTGCCAGCCGACGAGCGGGGGCCAAAAACATTCAGTACTTC.

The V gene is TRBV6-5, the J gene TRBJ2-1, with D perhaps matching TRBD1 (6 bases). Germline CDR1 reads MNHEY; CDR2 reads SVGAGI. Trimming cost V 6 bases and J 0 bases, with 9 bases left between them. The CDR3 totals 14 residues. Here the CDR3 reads CASRQGFSYNEQFF. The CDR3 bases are TGTGCCAGCAGACAGGGATTCTCCTACAATGAGCAGTTCTTC.

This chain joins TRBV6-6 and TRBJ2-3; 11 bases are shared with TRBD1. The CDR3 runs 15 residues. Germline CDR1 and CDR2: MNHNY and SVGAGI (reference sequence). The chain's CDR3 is CTTQKGTGGTDTQYF. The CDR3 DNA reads TGTACCACCCAAAAAGGGACAGGGGGGACAGATACGCAGTATTTT.

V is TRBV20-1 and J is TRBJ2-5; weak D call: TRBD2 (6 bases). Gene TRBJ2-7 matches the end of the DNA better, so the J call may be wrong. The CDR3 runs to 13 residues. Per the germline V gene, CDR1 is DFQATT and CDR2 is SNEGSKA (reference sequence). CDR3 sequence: CSAMGGRNHEQYF. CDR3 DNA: TGCAGTGCCATGGGAGGTAGGAACCACGAGCAGTACTTC.

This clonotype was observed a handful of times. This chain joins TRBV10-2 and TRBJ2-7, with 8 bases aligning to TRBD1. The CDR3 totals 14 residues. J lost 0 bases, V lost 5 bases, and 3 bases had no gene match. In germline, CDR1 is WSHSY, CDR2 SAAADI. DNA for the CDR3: TGCGCCAGCAGTAACAGGGGGGCCTCCTACGAGCAGTACTTC. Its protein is CASSNRGASYEQYF.

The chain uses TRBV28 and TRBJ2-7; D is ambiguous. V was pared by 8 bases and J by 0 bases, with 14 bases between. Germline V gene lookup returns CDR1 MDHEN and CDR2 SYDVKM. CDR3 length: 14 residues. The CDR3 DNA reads TGTGCCAGCTCCAAGGCCCACAGCTCCTACGAGCAGTACTTC. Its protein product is CASSKAHSSYEQYF.

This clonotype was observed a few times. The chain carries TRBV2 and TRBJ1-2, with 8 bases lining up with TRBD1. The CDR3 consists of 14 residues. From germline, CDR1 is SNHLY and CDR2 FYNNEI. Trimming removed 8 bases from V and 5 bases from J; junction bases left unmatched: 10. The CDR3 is CASWQGARGYGYTF. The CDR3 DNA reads TGTGCCAGCTGGCAGGGGGCTCGGGGATATGGCTACACCTTC.

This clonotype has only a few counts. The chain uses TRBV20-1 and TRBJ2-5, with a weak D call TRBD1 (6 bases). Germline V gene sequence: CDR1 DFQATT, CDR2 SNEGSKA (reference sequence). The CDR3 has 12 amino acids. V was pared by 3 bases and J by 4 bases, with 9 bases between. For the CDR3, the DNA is TGCAGTGCTAGCGAGGGGGTAGAGACCCAGTACTTC. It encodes CSASEGVETQYF.

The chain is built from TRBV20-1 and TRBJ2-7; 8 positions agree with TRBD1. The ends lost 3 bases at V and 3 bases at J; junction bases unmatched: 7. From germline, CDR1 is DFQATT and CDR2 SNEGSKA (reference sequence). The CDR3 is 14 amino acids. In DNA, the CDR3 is TGCAGTGCTAGGGGGGACAGGACGATCTACGAGCAGTACTTC. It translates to CSARGDRTIYEQYF.

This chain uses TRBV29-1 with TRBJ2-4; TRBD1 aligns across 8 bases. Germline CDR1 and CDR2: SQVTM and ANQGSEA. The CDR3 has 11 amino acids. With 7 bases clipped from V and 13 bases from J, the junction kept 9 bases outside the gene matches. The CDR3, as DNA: TGCAGCGGGGTGGACAGGGAGGCCCAGTACTTC. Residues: CSGVDREAQYF.